These 7 T cell receptor beta chains were sequenced from one sample in a study of vaccination and CD4 T cells after COVID-19. Their cognate antigens are unknown. Treatment here: roughly 10-day PBMC culture with coronavirus spike peptide pools or control peptides (ViraFEST assay). Researchers used the Oncomine TCR Beta short-read assay to sequence DNA from cultured CD4+ T cells. TCRdb redid the calling of the PCR reads with MiXCR, one entry per CDR3 protein. The sample has some 9,700 distinct CDR3 sequences; roughly 76% are singletons. Sequencing was carried out using CD4+ T cells from blood, cultured in vitro. These receptors were taken from a human donor who had recovered from COVID-19.

V usage is TRBV28 and J usage is TRBJ2-7, with D unclear. Germline CDR1 MDHEN, CDR2 SYDVKM. V dropped 2 bases and J dropped 4 bases, with 9 bases sitting between them. The CDR3 spans 13 residues. CDR3 sequence (DNA): TGTGCCAGCAGTTTACCCGGGCCGTACGAGCAGTACTTC. As protein: CASSLPGPYEQYF.

The CDR3 sequence is CASSFTGGAEAFF. CDR3 coding DNA: TGTGCCAGCAGCTTCACAGGGGGCGCTGAAGCTTTCTTT. The chain links TRBV5-4 to TRBJ1-1; the match to TRBD1 covers 9 bases. V trimming: 2 bases; J trimming: 6 bases; junction bases outside the gene matches: 2. CDR1 and CDR2 from the germline V gene are SGHNT and YYREEE (reference sequence). The CDR3 spans 13 residues.

The gene calls are TRBV20-1 and TRBJ1-3; D may be TRBD1 (6 bases). The V gene's germline CDR1 is DFQATT and CDR2 SNEGSKA (reference sequence). There are 14 residues in the CDR3. Trimming removed 1 base at V and 7 bases at J, with 14 bases between. The CDR3 spells CSARGAGAANTIYF. CDR3 DNA sequence: TGCAGTGCTAGAGGTGCGGGGGCGGCGAACACCATATATTTT.

The chain links TRBV19 to TRBJ2-2; D not certain. CDR1 is LNHDA and CDR2 is SQIVND in the germline V gene (reference sequence). The CDR3 is 11 residues long. V was shortened by 3 bases and J by 8 bases, with 4 bases between the two germline ends. This chain's CDR3 is CASSMWGELFF. CDR3 nucleotide sequence: TGTGCCAGTAGTATGTGGGGGGAGCTGTTTTTT.

J is TRBJ1-5 and V is TRBV20-1; D is perhaps TRBD1 (5 bases). V was pared by 3 bases and J by 1 base, with 16 bases between. The V gene's germline CDR1 is DFQATT and CDR2 SNEGSKA (reference sequence). There are 16 residues in the CDR3. The CDR3, as DNA: TGCAGTGCTAGCGGGGGAGGGACGCCCAGCAATCAGCCCCAGCATTTT. Protein sequence: CSASGGGTPSNQPQHF.

The V and J genes are TRBV6-5 and TRBJ2-3; D call uncertain. CDR3 size: 12 residues. Trimming left V 4 bases short and J 6 bases short, with 8 bases between. Germline loops: CDR1 MNHEY, CDR2 SVGAGI. In DNA, the CDR3 is TGTGCCAGCAGTTCAATGAGGGATACGCAGTATTTT. Translating gives CASSSMRDTQYF.

This chain connects TRBV24-1 to TRBJ1-2; D is undetermined. The CDR3 spans 12 residues. CDR1 is KGHDR, CDR2 SFDVKD, per germline. V lost 0 bases to trimming and J lost 9 bases, with 7 bases between them. The CDR3 protein is CATSDLDTSYTF. CDR3 bases: TGTGCCACCAGTGATTTGGACACCAGCTACACCTTC.